The clone carrying this T cell receptor (beta chain) was observed at least ten times. The CDR3 totals 15 residues. Germline CDR1 GTSNPN, CDR2 SVGIG (reference sequence). Trimming took 4 bases from V and 2 from J, leaving 16 bases between them. The data were obtained in a study of low-dose radiotherapy and immunotherapy resistance in tumors. In the study overall: Intravenous cyclophosphamide 200 mg/m2 was given every two weeks, one day before radiation and immunotherapy.

As for time point: before trial treatment. Primers targeting TRAV and TRBV primed first-strand cDNA, covering alpha and beta chains. With a constant-region primer and a V-primer adapter, TCRs were subjected to 20 PCR cycles of amplification. TCRdb fed the reads into MiXCR, producing one record per CDR3 protein. The sample has tens of thousands of distinct CDR3 sequences, around 18% seen once; the top ten hold under 7.5%. Sequenced here: PBMCs, sampled before treatment. The receptor comes from a male donor with prostate cancer. The V and J genes are TRBV30 and TRBJ2-3, with D possibly matching TRBD1 (5 bases). CDR3 DNA: TGTGCCTGGACTCCCTTAGACAGAGTCACAGATACGCAGTATTTT. Translating gives CAWTPLDRVTDTQYF.